Here is one TCR beta chain with its context. What it binds is unknown. This entry belongs to a study of cytomegalovirus exposure and HLA in healthy donors. As for the study in general: In a previous analysis, 110 million or so unique TCR beta sequences were found from about 179 million T cells. General study findings and limits: CMV antigen specificity of three CMV-associated chains was confirmed in vitro. The sole available immune exposure information was CMV serostatus. Researchers counted approximately 160 TCR beta chains as cytomegalovirus-associated.

Primers included in the PCR were 60 Vbeta and 13 Jbeta primers. Clones were sequenced by immunoSEQ multiplex PCR, and TCRdb holds only the in-frame ones, with some missing. This sample has 150,000 to 200,000 clones; about 77% occur once, and the top ten carry approximately 6%. The V end lost 0 bases, the J end lost 5 bases, and 13 bases lay between the germline ends. Germline V gene data show CDR1 as SGHAT and CDR2 as FQNNGV. This CDR3 spans 15 amino acids. Sequenced sample: PBMCs. The V call is TRBV11-2, the J call TRBJ1-1; TRBD1 might be the D (6 bases). This clonotype originated in a young woman in good health and CMV-seropositive. CDR3 in DNA: TGTGCCAGCAGCTTAGATGCGGGGGCGGGTACTGAAGCTTTCTTT. It translates to CASSLDAGAGTEAFF.